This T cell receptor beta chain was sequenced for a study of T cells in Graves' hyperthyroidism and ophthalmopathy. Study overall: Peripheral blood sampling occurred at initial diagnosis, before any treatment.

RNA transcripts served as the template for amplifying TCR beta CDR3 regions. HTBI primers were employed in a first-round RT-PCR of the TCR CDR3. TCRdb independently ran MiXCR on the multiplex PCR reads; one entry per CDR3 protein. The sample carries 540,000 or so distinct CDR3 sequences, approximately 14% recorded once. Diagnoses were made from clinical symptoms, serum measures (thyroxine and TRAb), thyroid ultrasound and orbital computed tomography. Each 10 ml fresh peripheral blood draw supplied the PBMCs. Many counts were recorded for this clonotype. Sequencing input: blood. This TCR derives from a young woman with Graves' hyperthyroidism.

CDR3 in DNA: TGCGCCAGCAGCTGGGGGGCTCCCTCCACAGATACGCAGTATTTT. It encodes CASSWGAPSTDTQYF. The J gene is TRBJ2-3, the V gene TRBV5-1; D is possibly TRBD1 or TRBD2 (6 bases each). Per germline, CDR1 SGHRS and CDR2 YFSETQ. Trimming left V 3 bases short and J 2 bases short, with 13 bases between. The CDR3 is 15 amino acids.